Below, 24 T cell receptor beta chains from the same sample are listed, as sequenced in a study of technical replicates of blood from a handful of donors. TCRdb keeps only in-frame clones here, not all; method: immunoSEQ multiplex PCR. The sample has approximately 80,000 clones, 95% to 98% seen once; the top ten hold over 0.13%. The sequencing input was T cells isolated from PBMCs. These receptors came from a human donor in good health.

The chain uses TRBV7-9 and TRBJ1-2; 7 nucleotides align to TRBD1. The V gene's germline CDR1 is SEHNR and CDR2 FQNEAQ (reference sequence). After removal of 2 bases from V and 4 bases from J, the junction contained 4 bases not matched to a gene. The CDR3 has 14 residues. The CDR3 is CASSLLGQVYGYTF. The CDR3 coding sequence is TGTGCCAGCAGCTTATTAGGACAGGTCTATGGCTACACCTTC.

The V gene is TRBV7-9, the J gene TRBJ2-5, with 7 bases identical to TRBD2. Germline-derived CDR1 and CDR2 are SEHNR and FQNEAQ (reference sequence). The CDR3 contains 13 residues. V gave up 1 base and J gave up 9 bases; unmatched junction bases: 5. CDR3 in amino acids: CASSLVVRGAQYF. Written as DNA, the CDR3 is TGTGCCAGCAGCTTAGTGGTCCGGGGGGCCCAGTACTTC.

The chain joins TRBV9 to TRBJ2-5; maybe TRBD1 (5 bases). Deletions cut 7 bases from V and 1 base from J, with 14 bases between. The length of the CDR3 is 14 residues. Germline CDR1 reads SGDLS; CDR2 reads YYNGEE. The CDR3 coding sequence is TGTGCCAGCGGCACAGGAGATTTCCAAGAGACCCAGTACTTC. The encoded protein is CASGTGDFQETQYF.

The count of this clone is one. The chain recombines TRBV6-5 with TRBJ1-1; D not resolved. The CDR3 length is 15 residues. The germline gives CDR1 MNHEY, CDR2 SVGAGI. Trimming took 1 base from V and 4 from J, leaving 13 bases between them. CDR3 DNA: TGTGCCAGCAGTTACTTAAACGGTAGAGGCACTGAAGCTTTCTTT. Translating it yields CASSYLNGRGTEAFF.

This clone was detected only once. The gene calls are TRBV27 and TRBJ1-1, with D possibly TRBD1 on 5 matching bases. The CDR3 covers 15 residues. The ends were cut back, 1 base at V and 4 bases at J, with 13 bases in the middle. Germline loops: CDR1 MNHEY, CDR2 SMNVEV (reference sequence). CDR3 DNA sequence: TGTGCCAGCAGTTTATGGGAGGGGAGGAGCACTGAAGCTTTCTTT. As protein: CASSLWEGRSTEAFF.

V gene TRBV19 combines with J gene TRBJ1-5; D unclear. The V end was cut by 6 bases, the J end by 5 bases, with 14 bases between. Germline assignment: CDR1 LNHDA and CDR2 SQIVND (reference sequence). The CDR3 extends over 14 amino acids. The CDR3 sequence: CASRNRRVDQPQHF. CDR3 sequence (DNA): TGTGCCAGTAGGAATAGGAGGGTCGATCAGCCCCAGCATTTT.

The chain couples TRBV4-1 to TRBJ2-1; 10 bases match TRBD2. The germline gives CDR1 MGHRA, CDR2 YSYEKL. The V gene end was trimmed by 4 bases and the J gene end by 7 bases; junction bases not matched to a gene: 7. The CDR3 contains 15 residues. CDR3 sequence (DNA): TGCGCCAGCAGCCGCCTAGCGGGGGTTGGGAATGAGCAGTTCTTC. Translated: CASSRLAGVGNEQFF.

J is TRBJ2-3 and V is TRBV5-1; TRBD1 might be the D (6 bases). V was clipped by 4 bases and J by 2 bases, with 11 bases between them. The CDR3 length is 14 residues. Per germline, CDR1 SGHRS and CDR2 YFSETQ. The CDR3 nucleotides are TGCGCCAGCAGCACCAGGGGAGCCACAGATACGCAGTATTTT. Its protein product is CASSTRGATDTQYF.

V is TRBV13 and J is TRBJ2-1; D call uncertain. Trimming pared 8 bases from V and 2 bases from J, leaving 19 bases between. The CDR3 contains 16 residues. Germline V CDR1 and CDR2: PRHDT, FYEKMQ (reference sequence). As DNA, the CDR3 is TGTGCCAGCGGGTTTGGCCTTCCTAGAGCCTACAATGAGCAGTTCTTC. Protein product: CASGFGLPRAYNEQFF. Together with reference TRBV13 and TRBJ2-1, the CDR3 gives the full variable domain: AAGVIQSPRHLIKEKRETATLKCYPIPRHDTVYWYQQGPGQDPQFLISFYEKMQSDKGSIPDRFSAQQFSDYHSELNMSSLELGDSALYFCASGFGLPRAYNEQFFGPGTRLTVL.

V gene TRBV5-1 combines with J gene TRBJ2-3, with D possibly TRBD2 on 6 matching bases. Per germline, CDR1 SGHRS and CDR2 YFSETQ. There are 14 residues in the CDR3. The germline V and J ends were trimmed by 4 bases and 2 bases, with 11 bases remaining between them. The CDR3 bases are TGCGCCAGCAGCCGCGGGGCTCCCACAGATACGCAGTATTTT. Its translation is CASSRGAPTDTQYF.

This clone was found once. The DNA of the CDR3 is TGTGCCAGCAGCCCAGGGAACCCAAGGGGCTACGAGCAGTACTTC. It translates to CASSPGNPRGYEQYF. The V gene is TRBV7-6, the J gene TRBJ2-7; D may be TRBD1 (5 bases). This CDR3 contains 15 residues. From germline, CDR1 is SGHVS and CDR2 FNYEAQ. Trimming left V 5 bases short and J 3 bases short, with 17 bases between.

This clone was recorded once. The V gene is TRBV19, the J gene TRBJ1-1, with 7 bases identical to TRBD1. V lost 5 bases and J lost 0; bases outside the gene matches: 6. Looked up from germline, CDR1 is LNHDA and CDR2 is SQIVND (reference sequence). This CDR3 has 15 residues. The CDR3 here is CASSAQQGMNTEAFF. In DNA form, the CDR3 reads TGTGCCAGTAGTGCCCAACAGGGGATGAACACTGAAGCTTTCTTT.

This clone appeared once. The chain joins TRBV2 to TRBJ1-1, with 7 bases that match TRBD1. The CDR3 extends over 15 amino acids. The germline gives CDR1 SNHLY, CDR2 FYNNEI. V shed 5 bases, J shed 4 bases, and the junction held 10 bases outside the gene matches. In DNA form, the CDR3 reads TGTGCCAGCAGTTATGACAGGGTCAGGAGCACTGAAGCTTTCTTT. This sequence encodes CASSYDRVRSTEAFF.

The sample holds one count of this clone. The V call is TRBV27, the J call TRBJ2-5; TRBD2 matches at 7 bases. The CDR3 has 15 residues. Germline CDR1 and CDR2: MNHEY and SMNVEV (reference sequence). After removal of 8 bases from V and 0 bases from J, the junction contained 9 bases not matched to a gene. CDR3 amino acids: CASGRAGRNQETQYF. The CDR3 DNA reads as TGTGCCAGCGGGCGAGCGGGAAGAAACCAAGAGACCCAGTACTTC.

The rearrangement joins TRBV7-9 to TRBJ2-3; no clear D. V was shortened by 2 bases and J by 1 base, with 7 bases between the two germline ends. The germline gives CDR1 SEHNR, CDR2 FQNEAQ (reference sequence). The length of the CDR3 is 14 residues. The CDR3 loop is CASSLFQGTDTQYF. The CDR3 DNA reads TGTGCCAGCAGCTTATTTCAGGGCACAGATACGCAGTATTTT.

The rearrangement links TRBV30 to TRBJ1-5, with D unresolved. CDR1 is GTSNPN, CDR2 SVGIG, per germline (reference sequence). V shed 1 base and J shed 2 bases, with 9 bases lying between them. The CDR3 has 14 amino acids. The CDR3 reads CAWSAGIGNQPQHF. As DNA, the CDR3 is TGTGCCTGGAGTGCGGGGATAGGCAATCAGCCCCAGCATTTT.

J is TRBJ2-3 and V is TRBV11-3; possible D gene TRBD2, 7 bases. V was cut by 1 base and J by 4 bases, with 12 bases left in between. This CDR3 comprises 15 residues. Germline V lookup: CDR1 SGHNT, CDR2 YENEEA. The CDR3 loop reads CASSLAGGVADTQYF. CDR3 coding DNA: TGTGCCAGCAGCTTAGCGGGGGGCGTCGCAGATACGCAGTATTTT.

The V gene is TRBV15, the J gene TRBJ1-1; 8 nucleotides agree with TRBD1. The V segment lost 4 bases and the J segment 7 bases; nucleotides outside the gene matches: 17. The germline V gene has CDR1 LNHNV and CDR2 YYDKDF (reference sequence). The CDR3 has 17 residues. The chain's CDR3 is CATSTSQGGRGLGEAFF. Here the CDR3 DNA reads TGTGCCACCAGCACTTCCCAGGGAGGCAGGGGGCTTGGTGAAGCTTTCTTT. Drawing the rest from reference TRBV15 and TRBJ1-1, the complete variable domain is DAMVIQNPRYQVTQFGKPVTLSCSQTLNHNVMYWYQQKSSQAPKLLFHYYDKDFNNEADTPDNFQSRRPNTSFCFLDIRSPGLGDTAMYLCATSTSQGGRGLGEAFFGQGTRLTVV.

The genes are TRBV11-3 and TRBJ2-3; TRBD2 matches at 8 bases. Germline V lookup: CDR1 SGHNT, CDR2 YENEEA. The CDR3 runs to 15 residues. Trimming took 8 bases from V and 2 from J; bases not matched to a gene: 9. The CDR3 nucleotides read TGTGCCAGCCGTGGGCGCGGGGGGAACACAGATACGCAGTATTTT. This codes for CASRGRGGNTDTQYF.

This clone has only one observation. The chain couples TRBV4-1 to TRBJ1-1; a weak D match, TRBD1 (6 bases). Germline loops: CDR1 MGHRA, CDR2 YSYEKL. V shed 1 base and J shed 2 bases, with 14 bases lying between them. The CDR3 has 16 amino acids. This CDR3 is CASSQVVTQGNTEAFF. The CDR3 nucleotides are TGCGCCAGCAGCCAAGTGGTTACACAGGGAAACACTGAAGCTTTCTTT.

This clone came up a few times. CDR3 sequence (DNA): TGTGCCAGCAGCCAATCGGTACGAGGGGGCAATGAGCAGTTCTTC. Translation: CASSQSVRGGNEQFF. The rearrangement joins TRBV16 to TRBJ2-1; D is possibly TRBD1 (6 bases). Germline-derived CDR1 and CDR2 are KGHSY and FQNENV. The V gene lost 0 bases and the J gene lost 6 bases, with 12 bases spanning the gap. There are 15 residues in the CDR3.

The chain has TRBV5-5 and TRBJ1-1; 9 bases fit TRBD1. In germline, CDR1 is SGHKS, CDR2 YYEKEE (reference sequence). The CDR3 has 14 amino acids. V was pared by 3 bases and J by 5 bases, with 5 bases of the junction left unmatched. The CDR3 here is CASSSGQGRTEAFF. The CDR3 bases are TGTGCCAGCAGCTCGGGACAGGGCAGGACTGAAGCTTTCTTT.

The rearrangement links TRBV5-1 to TRBJ2-1; D is perhaps TRBD2 (5 bases). This CDR3 spans 18 amino acids. Trimming shortened V by 0 bases and J by 2 bases, and 18 bases separated the two germline ends. Germline V gives CDR1 SGHRS, CDR2 YFSETQ. CDR3 residues: CASSLVVFHAEAYNEQFF. In DNA form, the CDR3 reads TGCGCCAGCAGCTTGGTGGTTTTCCATGCGGAGGCCTACAATGAGCAGTTCTTC.

The chain combines TRBV6-1 with TRBJ2-7; the D gene is possibly TRBD1 (6 bases). Germline values: CDR1 MNHNS, CDR2 SASEGT. Trimming stripped 3 bases from V and 0 bases from J, with 9 bases between. The CDR3 consists of 14 residues. In nucleotides, the CDR3 is TGTGCCAGCAGTGAGCAGGGGAGCTCCTACGAGCAGTACTTC. This sequence encodes CASSEQGSSYEQYF.